Presented here are 9 T cell receptor beta chains from one specimen sequenced in a study of T cells in tuberculosis. Time point noted: new active TB diagnosis, blood taken before or within 7 days of starting treatment. Profiled with immunoSEQ multiplex PCR; TCRdb holds only in-frame clones, not every one. The sample carries tens of thousands of clones, just over 90% recorded once. The sequencing here drew on PBMCs, taken at tuberculosis diagnosis. The receptors come from an adult with tuberculosis.

The J gene is TRBJ2-2, the V gene TRBV27, with D possibly being TRBD2 (5 bases). Trimming pared 0 bases from V and 7 bases from J, leaving 9 bases between. This CDR3 has 14 amino acids. In germline, CDR1 is MNHEY, CDR2 SMNVEV (reference sequence). CDR3 protein: CASSLSEGYGELFF. The CDR3 bases are TGTGCCAGCAGTTTATCAGAGGGCTACGGGGAGCTGTTTTTT.

This chain links TRBV7-2 with TRBJ1-5; D possibly corresponds to TRBD1 (5 bases). Germline lookup yields CDR1 SGHTA and CDR2 FQGNSA. CDR3 size: 14 residues. The V end lost 2 bases, the J end lost 3 bases, and 8 bases lay between the germline ends. CDR3 amino acids: CASSLWGTNQPQHF. CDR3 DNA sequence: TGTGCCAGCAGCTTATGGGGCACCAATCAGCCCCAGCATTTT.

The CDR3 sequence is CASTTDRSGEKLFF. DNA for the CDR3: TGTGCCAGTACCACCGACAGGTCGGGAGAAAAACTGTTTTTT. The chain combines TRBV19 with TRBJ1-4; D might be TRBD1 (6 bases). CDR1 is LNHDA and CDR2 is SQIVND in the germline V gene (reference sequence). V was shortened by 7 bases and J by 8 bases, with 17 bases between the two germline ends. The CDR3 runs 14 residues.

The rearrangement joins TRBV5-4 to TRBJ1-6; 7 bases match TRBD1. Germline CDR1 is SGHNT and CDR2 is YYREEE (reference sequence). V trimming: 0 bases; J trimming: 8 bases; junction bases outside the gene matches: 2. The CDR3 covers 14 residues. The CDR3 coding sequence is TGTGCCAGCAGCTTGGGACAGGGACATTCACCCCTCCACTTT. Amino acid sequence: CASSLGQGHSPLHF.

CDR3 nucleotide sequence: TGTGCCAGCAGTTTACAGGGGAACTATGGCTACACCTTC. Its translation is CASSLQGNYGYTF. The rearrangement joins TRBV6-5 to TRBJ1-2; 7 nucleotides match TRBD1. CDR3 length equals 13 residues. V gave up 4 bases and J gave up 2 bases; unmatched junction bases: 1. Germline CDR1 reads MNHEY; CDR2 reads SVGAGI.

The V and J genes are TRBV2 and TRBJ1-3; D is ambiguous. V lost 4 bases, J lost 3 bases, and 7 bases lay in between. There are 13 residues in the CDR3. Germline V lookup: CDR1 SNHLY, CDR2 FYNNEI. DNA for the CDR3: TGTGCCAGCAGTGTGGGCTTTGGAAACACCATATATTTT. The encoded protein is CASSVGFGNTIYF.

The sample holds one count of this clone. V is TRBV15 and J is TRBJ2-7, with TRBD2 matching 9 bases. CDR3 size: 13 residues. Germline V gene sequence: CDR1 LNHNV, CDR2 YYDKDF (reference sequence). The CDR3 region has the DNA TGTGCGACTCGGCGGGAGGGCAGGTACGAGCAGTACTTC. Amino acid sequence: CATRREGRYEQYF.

This chain joins TRBV19 and TRBJ1-1; D unclear. The CDR3 is 15 amino acids. The V and J ends lost 2 bases and 0 bases respectively, with 10 bases between them. The germline V gene has CDR1 LNHDA and CDR2 SQIVND (reference sequence). CDR3: CASSIIGNMNTEAFF. For the CDR3, the DNA is TGTGCCAGTAGTATAATTGGCAATATGAACACTGAAGCTTTCTTT.

This chain connects TRBV5-5 to TRBJ2-1, with D perhaps TRBD2 (5 bases). Germline CDR1 is SGHKS and CDR2 is YYEKEE (reference sequence). Trimming left V 3 bases short and J 10 bases short, with 17 bases between. This CDR3 region has 14 residues. CDR3 DNA sequence: TGTGCCAGCAGCTCGGGTCCCTCGGGGATCGAGCAGTTCTTC. Residues: CASSSGPSGIEQFF.